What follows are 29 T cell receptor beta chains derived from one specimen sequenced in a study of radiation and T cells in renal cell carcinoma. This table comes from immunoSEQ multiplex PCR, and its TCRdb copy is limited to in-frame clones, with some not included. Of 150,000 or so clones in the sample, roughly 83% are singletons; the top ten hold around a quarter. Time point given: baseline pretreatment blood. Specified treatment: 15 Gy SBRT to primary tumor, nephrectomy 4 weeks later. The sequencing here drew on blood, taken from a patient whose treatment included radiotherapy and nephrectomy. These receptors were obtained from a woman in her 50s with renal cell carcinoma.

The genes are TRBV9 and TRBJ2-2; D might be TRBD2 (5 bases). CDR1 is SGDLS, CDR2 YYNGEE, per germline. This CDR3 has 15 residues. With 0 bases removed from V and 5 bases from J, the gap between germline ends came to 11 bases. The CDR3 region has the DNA TGTGCCAGCAGCGTAGAGGTTTGGGAGACCGGGGAGCTGTTTTTT. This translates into CASSVEVWETGELFF.

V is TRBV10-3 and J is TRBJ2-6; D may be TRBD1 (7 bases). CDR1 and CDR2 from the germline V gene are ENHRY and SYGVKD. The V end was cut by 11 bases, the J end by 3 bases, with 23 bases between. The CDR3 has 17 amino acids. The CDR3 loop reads CAAREDRGGNGANVLTF. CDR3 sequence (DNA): TGTGCCGCCAGGGAGGATCGAGGGGGCAATGGGGCCAACGTCCTGACTTTC.

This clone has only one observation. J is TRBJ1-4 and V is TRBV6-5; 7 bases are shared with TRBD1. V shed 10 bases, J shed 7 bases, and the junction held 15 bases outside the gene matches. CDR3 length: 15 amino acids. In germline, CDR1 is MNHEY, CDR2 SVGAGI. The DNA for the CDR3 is TGTGCCACCACATCGAACAGGGGCCTTAGTGAAAAACTGTTTTTT. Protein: CATTSNRGLSEKLFF.

This CDR3 reads CASSQETVNTEAFF. In nucleotides, the CDR3 is TGTGCCAGCAGCCAGGAGACAGTGAACACTGAAGCTTTCTTT. The chain carries TRBV4-2 and TRBJ1-1; TRBD1 might be the D (5 bases). CDR1 and CDR2 (germline): LGHNA, YNFKEQ. CDR3 length: 14 residues. V lost 3 bases and J 0 bases, leaving 8 bases between the germline ends.

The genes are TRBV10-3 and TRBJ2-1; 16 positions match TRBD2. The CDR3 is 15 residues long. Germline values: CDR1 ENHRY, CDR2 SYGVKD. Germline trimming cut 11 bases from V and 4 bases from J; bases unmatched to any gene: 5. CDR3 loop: CAFGTSGGDYNEQFF. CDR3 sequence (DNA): TGTGCCTTCGGGACTAGCGGGGGGGATTACAATGAGCAGTTCTTC.

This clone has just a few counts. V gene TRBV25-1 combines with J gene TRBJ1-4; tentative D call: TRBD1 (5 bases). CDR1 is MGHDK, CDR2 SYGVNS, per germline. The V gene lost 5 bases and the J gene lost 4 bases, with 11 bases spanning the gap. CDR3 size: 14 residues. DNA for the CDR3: TGTGCCAGCAGTCTGGGGGGTCTTAATGAAAAACTGTTTTTT. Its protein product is CASSLGGLNEKLFF.

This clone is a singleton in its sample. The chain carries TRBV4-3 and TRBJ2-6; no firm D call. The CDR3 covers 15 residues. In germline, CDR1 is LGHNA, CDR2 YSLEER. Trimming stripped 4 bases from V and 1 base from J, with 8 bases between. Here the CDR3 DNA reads TGCGCCAGCAGCCCCACACCGTCTGGGGCCAACGTCCTGACTTTC. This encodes CASSPTPSGANVLTF.

In nucleotides, the CDR3 is TGCGCCAGCAGCTTGGAGAGCCAAAACTATGGCTACACCTTC. It translates to CASSLESQNYGYTF. The chain uses TRBV5-1 and TRBJ1-2, with D unresolved. V shed 0 bases and J shed 2 bases, with 8 bases lying between them. The CDR3 contains 14 residues. Per germline, CDR1 SGHRS and CDR2 YFSETQ. Variable domain in full (rest from reference TRBV5-1 and TRBJ1-2): KAGVTQTPRYLIKTRGQQVTLSCSPISGHRSVSWYQQTPGQGLQFLFEYFSETQRNKGNFPGRFSGRQFSNSRSEMNVSTLELGDSALYLCASSLESQNYGYTFGSGTRLTVV.

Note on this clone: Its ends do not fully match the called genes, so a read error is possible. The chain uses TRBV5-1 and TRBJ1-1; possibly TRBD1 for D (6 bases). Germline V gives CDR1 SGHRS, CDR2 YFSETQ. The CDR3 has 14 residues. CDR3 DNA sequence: TGCGCCAGCACCTTGGCGGGGGCTGGCACTGAAGCTTTCTTT. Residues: CASTLAGAGTEAFF. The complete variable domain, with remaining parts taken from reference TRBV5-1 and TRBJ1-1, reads KAGVTQTPRYLIKTRGQQVTLSCSPISGHRSVSWYQQTPGQGLQFLFEYFSETQRNKGNFPGRFSGRQFSNSRSEMNVSTLELGDSALYLCASTLAGAGTEAFFGQGTRLTVV.

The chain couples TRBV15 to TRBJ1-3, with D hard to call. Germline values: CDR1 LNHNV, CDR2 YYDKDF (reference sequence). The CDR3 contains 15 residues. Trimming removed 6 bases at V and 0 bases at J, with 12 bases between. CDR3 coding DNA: TGTGCCACCAGTTTCGGAGCGAACTCTGGAAACACCATATATTTT. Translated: CATSFGANSGNTIYF.

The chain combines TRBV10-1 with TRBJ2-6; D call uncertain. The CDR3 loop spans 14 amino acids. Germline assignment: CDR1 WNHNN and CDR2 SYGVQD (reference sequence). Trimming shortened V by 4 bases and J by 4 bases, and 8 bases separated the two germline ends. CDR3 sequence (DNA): TGCGCCAGCAGTGGGACCCTCGGGGCCAACGTCCTGACTTTC. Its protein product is CASSGTLGANVLTF.

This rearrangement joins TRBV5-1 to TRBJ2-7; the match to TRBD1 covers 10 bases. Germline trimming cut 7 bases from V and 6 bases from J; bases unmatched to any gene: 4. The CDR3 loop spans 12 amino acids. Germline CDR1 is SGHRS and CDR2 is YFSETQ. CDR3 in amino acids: CASGDRGPEQYF. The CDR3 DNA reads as TGCGCCAGCGGAGACAGGGGGCCCGAGCAGTACTTC.

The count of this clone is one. CDR3 DNA sequence: TGTGCCACCAGCAGGCAGGGTAGCAATCAGCCCCAGCATTTT. Translation: CATSRQGSNQPQHF. This chain uses TRBV15 with TRBJ1-5; the D gene is possibly TRBD1 (5 bases). V was cut by 3 bases and J by 0 bases, with 6 bases left in between. There are 14 residues in the CDR3. In germline, CDR1 is LNHNV, CDR2 YYDKDF (reference sequence).

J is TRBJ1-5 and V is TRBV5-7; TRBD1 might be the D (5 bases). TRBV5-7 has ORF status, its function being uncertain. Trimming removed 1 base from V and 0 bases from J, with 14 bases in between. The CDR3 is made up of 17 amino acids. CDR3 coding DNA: TGTGCCAGCAGCTTGCGAAGGACAAGGGATAGCAATCAGCCCCAGCATTTT. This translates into CASSLRRTRDSNQPQHF.

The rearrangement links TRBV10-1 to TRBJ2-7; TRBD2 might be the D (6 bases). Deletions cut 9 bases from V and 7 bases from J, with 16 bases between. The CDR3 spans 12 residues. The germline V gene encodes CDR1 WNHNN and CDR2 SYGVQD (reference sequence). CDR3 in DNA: TGCGCCAGACCGGAGCCCCGGGGGGAGCAGTACTTC. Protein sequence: CARPEPRGEQYF.

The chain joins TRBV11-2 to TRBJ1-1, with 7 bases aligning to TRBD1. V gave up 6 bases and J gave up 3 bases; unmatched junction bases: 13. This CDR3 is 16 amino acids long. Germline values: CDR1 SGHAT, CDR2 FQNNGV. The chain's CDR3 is CASSRQGPNWDTEAFF. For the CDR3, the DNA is TGTGCCAGCAGTCGACAGGGTCCCAACTGGGACACTGAAGCTTTCTTT.

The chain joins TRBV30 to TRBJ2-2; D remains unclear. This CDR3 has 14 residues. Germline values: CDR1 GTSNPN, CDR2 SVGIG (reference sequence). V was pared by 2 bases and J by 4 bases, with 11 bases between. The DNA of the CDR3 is TGTGCCTGGAGTTCCGGGCCCAGCACCGGGGAGCTGTTTTTT. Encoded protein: CAWSSGPSTGELFF.

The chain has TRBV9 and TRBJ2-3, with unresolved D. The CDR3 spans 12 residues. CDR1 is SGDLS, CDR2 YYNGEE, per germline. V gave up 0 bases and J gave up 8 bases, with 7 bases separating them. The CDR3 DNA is TGTGCCAGCAGCGTAGAGGCCTCTACGCAGTATTTT. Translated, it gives CASSVEASTQYF.

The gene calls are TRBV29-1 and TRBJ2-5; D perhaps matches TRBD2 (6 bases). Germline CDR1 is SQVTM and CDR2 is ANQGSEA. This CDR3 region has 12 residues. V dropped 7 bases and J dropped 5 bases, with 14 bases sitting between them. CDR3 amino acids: CSAGGRHETQYF. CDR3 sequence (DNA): TGCAGCGCCGGAGGGAGGCACGAGACCCAGTACTTC.

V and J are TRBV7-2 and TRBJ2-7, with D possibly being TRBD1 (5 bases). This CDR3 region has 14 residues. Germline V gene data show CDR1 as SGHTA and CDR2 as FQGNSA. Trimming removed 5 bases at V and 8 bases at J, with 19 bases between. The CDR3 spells CASSPQAAGIKQYF. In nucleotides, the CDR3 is TGTGCCAGCAGCCCACAGGCCGCAGGGATAAAGCAGTACTTC. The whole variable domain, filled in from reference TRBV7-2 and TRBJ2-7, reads GAGVSQSPSNKVTEKGKDVELRCDPISGHTALYWYRQSLGQGLEFLIYFQGNSAPDKSGLPSDRFSAERTGGSVSTLTIQRTQQEDSAVYLCASSPQAAGIKQYFGPGTRLTVT.

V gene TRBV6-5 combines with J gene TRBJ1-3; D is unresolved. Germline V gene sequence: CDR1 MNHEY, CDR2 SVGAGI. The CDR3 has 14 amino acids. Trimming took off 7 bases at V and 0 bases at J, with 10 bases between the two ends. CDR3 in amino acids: CASKSDSSGNTIYF. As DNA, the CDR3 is TGTGCCAGCAAATCAGATAGCTCTGGAAACACCATATATTTT.

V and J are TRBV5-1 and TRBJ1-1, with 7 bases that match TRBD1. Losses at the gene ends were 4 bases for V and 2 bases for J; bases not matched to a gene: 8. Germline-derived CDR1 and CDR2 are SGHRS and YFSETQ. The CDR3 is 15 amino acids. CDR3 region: CASSRAQGYNTEAFF. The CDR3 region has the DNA TGCGCCAGCAGCAGAGCACAGGGGTATAACACTGAAGCTTTCTTT.

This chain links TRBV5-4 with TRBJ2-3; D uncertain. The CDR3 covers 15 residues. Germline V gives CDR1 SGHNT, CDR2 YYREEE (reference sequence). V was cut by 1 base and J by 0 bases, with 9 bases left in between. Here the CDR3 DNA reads TGTGCCAGCAGCTTGATACTTACTAGCACAGATACGCAGTATTTT. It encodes CASSLILTSTDTQYF.

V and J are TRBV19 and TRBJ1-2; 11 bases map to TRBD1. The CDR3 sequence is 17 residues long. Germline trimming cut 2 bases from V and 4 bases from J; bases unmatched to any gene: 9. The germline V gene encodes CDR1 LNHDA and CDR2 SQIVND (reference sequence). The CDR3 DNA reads TGTGCCAGTAGTATATTCCGGACAGGGGGCATCGGCTATGGCTACACCTTC. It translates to CASSIFRTGGIGYGYTF.

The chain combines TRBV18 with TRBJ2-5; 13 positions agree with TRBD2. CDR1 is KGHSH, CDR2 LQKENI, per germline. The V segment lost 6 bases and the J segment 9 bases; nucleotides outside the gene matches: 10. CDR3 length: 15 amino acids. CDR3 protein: CASSPSPGTSGAQYF. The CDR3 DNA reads TGTGCCAGCTCTCCGAGCCCCGGGACTAGCGGGGCCCAGTACTTC.

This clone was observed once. The CDR3 bases are TGTGCCAGCTCACGCGGACTAGCGGGAGGCAGCTCCTACAATGAGCAGTTCTTC. Translating gives CASSRGLAGGSSYNEQFF. J is TRBJ2-1 and V is TRBV18; 14 bases map to TRBD2. Germline loops: CDR1 KGHSH, CDR2 LQKENI. J was trimmed by 0 bases and V by 4 bases; bases with no gene match: 5. The CDR3 length is 18 residues.

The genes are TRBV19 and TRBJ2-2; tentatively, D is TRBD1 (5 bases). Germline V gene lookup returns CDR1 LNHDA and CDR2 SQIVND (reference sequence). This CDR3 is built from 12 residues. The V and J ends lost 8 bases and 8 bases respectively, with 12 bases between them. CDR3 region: CASGWGLGELFF. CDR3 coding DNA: TGTGCCAGTGGATGGGGCCTAGGGGAGCTGTTTTTT.

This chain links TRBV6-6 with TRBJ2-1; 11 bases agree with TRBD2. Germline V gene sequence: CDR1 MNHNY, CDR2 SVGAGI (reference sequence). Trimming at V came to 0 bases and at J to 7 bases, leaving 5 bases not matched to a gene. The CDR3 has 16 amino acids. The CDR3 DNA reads TGTGCCAGCAGTTACTCGGCTAGCGGGGGGAGGAATGAGCAGTTCTTC. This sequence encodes CASSYSASGGRNEQFF.

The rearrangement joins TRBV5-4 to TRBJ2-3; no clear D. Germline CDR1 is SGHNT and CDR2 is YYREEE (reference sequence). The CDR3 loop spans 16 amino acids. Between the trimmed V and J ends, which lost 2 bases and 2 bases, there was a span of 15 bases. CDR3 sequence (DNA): TGTGCCAGCAGCTTCCGAATGGGCGGACCCACAGATACGCAGTATTTT. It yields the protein CASSFRMGGPTDTQYF.